Presented here are 24 T cell receptor beta chains from one specimen sequenced in a study of blood T cell repertoires in COVID-19. Sequencing was performed with immunoSEQ multiplex PCR; in TCRdb, only in-frame clones are kept and a portion is missing. This table has about 320,000 clones, roughly 90% appearing once. The material sequenced was PBMCs or T cells enriched from blood (not recorded which). These receptors originate from a woman aged 25 to 39 who had been exposed to COVID-19.

The CDR3 DNA is TGCGCCAGCAGCTTGTTCGAAGCTAACAATGAGCAGTTCTTC. Translated, it gives CASSLFEANNEQFF. This chain uses TRBV5-1 with TRBJ2-1; D is unclear. V shed 1 base and J shed 5 bases, with 10 bases lying between them. The CDR3 consists of 14 residues. Germline V gene data show CDR1 as SGHRS and CDR2 as YFSETQ. The full variable domain, completed using reference TRBV5-1 and TRBJ2-1, is KAGVTQTPRYLIKTRGQQVTLSCSPISGHRSVSWYQQTPGQGLQFLFEYFSETQRNKGNFPGRFSGRQFSNSRSEMNVSTLELGDSALYLCASSLFEANNEQFFGPGTRLTVL.

The V and J genes are TRBV7-9 and TRBJ1-6; TRBD1 aligns across 7 bases. Germline trimming cut 5 bases from V and 6 bases from J; bases unmatched to any gene: 4. The CDR3 contains 14 residues. CDR1 is SEHNR, CDR2 FQNEAQ, per germline (reference sequence). The CDR3 is CASSRTGGNSPLHF. CDR3 nucleotide sequence: TGTGCCAGCAGCCGGACAGGCGGTAATTCACCCCTCCACTTT.

Comments on this clone: Other DNA sequences within the sample encode an identical CDR3. The rearrangement links TRBV3-1 (or the pseudogene TRBV3-2) to TRBJ2-5, with TRBD2 identical over 9 bases. This CDR3 is 16 amino acids long. In germline, CDR1 is LGHDT, CDR2 YNNKEL (reference sequence). V shed 0 bases, J shed 2 bases, and the junction held 4 bases outside the gene matches. DNA for the CDR3: TGTGCCAGCAGCCAAGAAAGGCTAGCGGGGCAAGAGACCCAGTACTTC. Translating it yields CASSQERLAGQETQYF.

Only one count was recorded for this clone. The chain employs TRBV7-6 and TRBJ2-2; 7 nucleotides line up with TRBD1. Germline V gives CDR1 SGHVS, CDR2 FNYEAQ. The CDR3 covers 16 residues. V was clipped by 1 base and J by 1 base; unmatched bases: 3. The DNA of the CDR3 is TGTGCCAGCAGCTTAGAACAGGGGTGGAACACCGGGGAGCTGTTTTTT. Protein: CASSLEQGWNTGELFF.

This sequence joins TRBV14 and TRBJ2-7; D perhaps matches TRBD2 (5 bases). V lost 4 bases, J lost 3 bases, and 10 bases lay in between. This CDR3 has 13 amino acids. The germline gives CDR1 SGHDN, CDR2 FVKESK. The CDR3 coding sequence is TGTGCCAGCAGCCTCTCCGGGGACTACGAGCAGTACTTC. This gives the protein CASSLSGDYEQYF.

This chain connects TRBV10-2 to TRBJ1-2; D is undetermined. The CDR3 has 12 residues. The germline gives CDR1 WSHSY, CDR2 SAAADI. Trimming shortened V by 7 bases and J by 0 bases, and 6 bases separated the two germline ends. The CDR3 loop reads CASTGTNYGYTF. DNA for the CDR3: TGCGCCAGCACCGGGACTAACTATGGCTACACCTTC.

V and J are TRBV5-1 and TRBJ2-5; 7 bases agree with TRBD1. V lost 0 bases to trimming and J lost 2 bases; unmatched junction nucleotides: 4. Per the germline V gene, CDR1 is SGHRS and CDR2 is YFSETQ. The CDR3 loop spans 15 amino acids. The CDR3 region has the DNA TGCGCCAGCAGCTTGGGGGACAGAGAGCAAGAGACCCAGTACTTC. Translated, it gives CASSLGDREQETQYF.

The chain uses TRBV12-2 and TRBJ1-1; TRBD1, the table's D call, was not compared with the DNA. TRBV12-2 is recorded as a pseudogene. The CDR3 length is 15 residues. DNA of the CDR3: TGTGCAAGTCGCTTAGCCGTACATGGGAACACTGAAGCTTTCTTT. Translating gives CASRLAVHGNTEAFF.

On this clone: Other DNA variants within this sample encode the same CDR3. The chain carries TRBV5-4 and TRBJ1-1; a possible D gene is TRBD1 (5 bases). This CDR3 is 15 amino acids long. Germline values: CDR1 SGHNT, CDR2 YYREEE (reference sequence). The V gene lost 0 bases and the J gene lost 0 bases, with 9 bases spanning the gap. Here the CDR3 DNA reads TGTGCCAGCAGCTTGGGAACAGGCATGAACACTGAAGCTTTCTTT. Protein sequence: CASSLGTGMNTEAFF.

The CDR3 is CASSQEASGGRADTQYF. CDR3 sequence (DNA): TGTGCCAGCAGCCAAGAGGCTAGCGGGGGGCGGGCAGATACGCAGTATTTT. This chain connects TRBV4-2 to TRBJ2-3, with 11 bases matching TRBD2. The CDR3 is made up of 17 amino acids. V lost 0 bases to trimming and J lost 4 bases; unmatched junction nucleotides: 6. Germline loops: CDR1 LGHNA, CDR2 YNFKEQ.

V is TRBV7-9 and J is TRBJ1-1; TRBD1 is a possible D gene (6 bases). The CDR3 loop spans 15 amino acids. Per germline, CDR1 SEHNR and CDR2 FQNEAQ (reference sequence). The V gene lost 2 bases and the J gene lost 8 bases, with 18 bases spanning the gap. The CDR3 DNA sequence: TGTGCCAGCAGCTTACCACAGGGTATTCAAAACGAAGCTTTCTTT. This gives the protein CASSLPQGIQNEAFF.

The CDR3 nucleotides read TGTGCCAGCAGCTTGGCGGGGGGGCTAGATACGCAGTATTTT. It encodes CASSLAGGLDTQYF. V usage is TRBV7-8 and J usage is TRBJ2-3; 9 nucleotides match TRBD2. Germline CDR1 and CDR2: SGHVS and FQNEAQ. With 3 bases clipped from V and 5 bases from J, the junction kept 3 bases outside the gene matches. This CDR3 has 14 amino acids. The whole variable domain, filled in from reference TRBV7-8 and TRBJ2-3, reads GAGVSQSPRYKVAKRGQDVALRCDPISGHVSLFWYQQALGQGPEFLTYFQNEAQLDKSGLPSDRFFAERPEGSVSTLKIQRTQQEDSAVYLCASSLAGGLDTQYFGPGTRLTVL.

The sample holds one count of this clone. The J gene is TRBJ1-6, the V gene TRBV6-5, with 7 bases that match TRBD1. This CDR3 comprises 15 residues. Germline loops: CDR1 MNHEY, CDR2 SVGAGI. The trim removed 2 bases at V and 11 bases at J, leaving 9 bases unmatched. The CDR3 loop reads CASSYGGQIWTPLHF. As DNA, the CDR3 is TGTGCCAGCAGTTACGGGGGACAGATTTGGACACCCCTCCACTTT.

This chain joins TRBV15 and TRBJ1-1, with D hard to call. The length of the CDR3 is 14 residues. Trimming shortened V by 5 bases and J by 6 bases, and 16 bases separated the two germline ends. The germline V gene has CDR1 LNHNV and CDR2 YYDKDF (reference sequence). The chain's CDR3 is CATSPRPMTPEAFF. Written as DNA, the CDR3 is TGTGCCACCAGCCCGAGGCCCATGACGCCTGAAGCTTTCTTT.

The chain couples TRBV18 to TRBJ2-1; 9 nucleotides align to TRBD2. Germline CDR1 is KGHSH and CDR2 is LQKENI. The junction had 4 bases not matched to a gene; V was cut back by 1 base and J by 0 bases. CDR3 length: 17 residues. The CDR3 is CASSPQLTSGSYNEQFF. DNA of the CDR3: TGTGCCAGCTCACCACAGTTGACTAGCGGCTCCTACAATGAGCAGTTCTTC. Full variable domain (outside the CDR3, taken from reference TRBV18 and TRBJ2-1): NAGVMQNPRHLVRRRGQEARLRCSPMKGHSHVYWYRQLPEEGLKFMVYLQKENIIDESGMPKERFSAEFPKEGPSILRIQQVVRGDSAAYFCASSPQLTSGSYNEQFFGPGTRLTVL.

The chain has TRBV18 and TRBJ1-6, with TRBD1 identical over 8 bases. The junction had 6 bases not matched to a gene; V was cut back by 4 bases and J by 7 bases. The V gene's germline CDR1 is KGHSH and CDR2 LQKENI. The CDR3 consists of 15 residues. CDR3 region: CASSLQGVNNSPLHF. DNA for the CDR3: TGTGCCAGCTCACTACAGGGGGTGAACAATTCACCCCTCCACTTT.

The chain recombines TRBV29-1 with TRBJ1-2, with 10 positions matching TRBD1. The germline V gene has CDR1 SQVTM and CDR2 ANQGSEA. Trimming at V came to 2 bases and at J to 6 bases, leaving 9 bases not matched to a gene. The CDR3 runs 15 residues. The CDR3: CSVEPRDRGVHGYTF. CDR3 in DNA: TGCAGCGTTGAACCCCGGGACAGGGGTGTTCATGGCTACACCTTC.

The rearrangement joins TRBV6-5 to TRBJ2-5; TRBD1 aligns across 7 bases. With 2 bases clipped from V and 5 bases from J, the junction kept 5 bases outside the gene matches. CDR1 and CDR2 (germline): MNHEY, SVGAGI. CDR3 length: 14 amino acids. The chain's CDR3 is CASSYTDRVETQYF. The DNA of the CDR3 is TGTGCCAGCAGTTACACCGACAGGGTCGAGACCCAGTACTTC.

This clone has a single count. The genes are TRBV7-9 and TRBJ2-1; TRBD2 matches 7 bases. This CDR3 contains 17 residues. The J segment lost 4 bases and the V segment lost 2 bases, leaving 11 bases of the junction unmatched. Germline V gives CDR1 SEHNR, CDR2 FQNEAQ (reference sequence). The DNA for the CDR3 is TGTGCCAGCAGCTTAAGGTTGGGTCTAGCGGCTTACAATGAGCAGTTCTTC. Translating it yields CASSLRLGLAAYNEQFF.

This clone was counted only a few times. V gene TRBV5-1 combines with J gene TRBJ2-1; possible D gene TRBD2, 5 bases. V was trimmed by 0 bases and J by 4 bases, leaving 8 bases between them. CDR3 length: 14 amino acids. Germline CDR1 SGHRS, CDR2 YFSETQ. CDR3 sequence: CASSLDRGYNEQFF. The DNA for the CDR3 is TGCGCCAGCAGCTTGGACCGGGGTTACAATGAGCAGTTCTTC.

The rearrangement uses TRBV7-2 and TRBJ2-4; tentative D call: TRBD2 (6 bases). V was pared by 4 bases and J by 8 bases, with 9 bases between. The CDR3 contains 12 residues. Germline CDR1 is SGHTA and CDR2 is FQGNSA. CDR3 region: CASSSRLDIQYF. The CDR3 coding sequence is TGTGCCAGCAGCTCTCGACTAGACATTCAGTACTTC. Full variable domain (remainder filled in from reference TRBV7-2 and TRBJ2-4): GAGVSQSPSNKVTEKGKDVELRCDPISGHTALYWYRQSLGQGLEFLIYFQGNSAPDKSGLPSDRFSAERTGGSVSTLTIQRTQQEDSAVYLCASSSRLDIQYFGAGTRLSVL.

This chain links TRBV15 with TRBJ2-2, with 9 bases fitting TRBD2. After removal of 5 bases from V and 7 bases from J, the junction contained 14 bases not matched to a gene. CDR1 LNHNV and CDR2 YYDKDF come from the germline V gene (reference sequence). This CDR3 comprises 17 residues. CDR3 nucleotide sequence: TGTGCCACCAGCCCCCATGGGCGGGGGGGCCCCATCGGGGAGCTGTTTTTT. Amino acid sequence: CATSPHGRGGPIGELFF.

The V and J genes are TRBV4-1 and TRBJ1-6, with D possibly being TRBD1 (5 bases). CDR3 length: 17 residues. Trimming stripped 1 base from V and 2 bases from J, with 12 bases between. CDR1 is MGHRA, CDR2 YSYEKL, per germline. The CDR3 bases are TGCGCCAGCAGCCAAGGTGTACAGGTCACCTATAATTCACCCCTCCACTTT. Residues: CASSQGVQVTYNSPLHF.

This chain joins TRBV18 and TRBJ1-2; 12 positions match TRBD1. This CDR3 has 16 amino acids. Trimming cost V 1 base and J 7 bases; bases outside gene matches: 7. Germline assignment: CDR1 KGHSH and CDR2 LQKENI. In nucleotides, the CDR3 is TGTGCCAGCTCACCACAACCGGGACAGGGGGCGAGTGGCTACACCTTC. This encodes CASSPQPGQGASGYTF. Complete variable domain (other parts from reference TRBV18 and TRBJ1-2): NAGVMQNPRHLVRRRGQEARLRCSPMKGHSHVYWYRQLPEEGLKFMVYLQKENIIDESGMPKERFSAEFPKEGPSILRIQQVVRGDSAAYFCASSPQPGQGASGYTFGSGTRLTVV.